This T cell receptor beta chain was sequenced for a study of blood T cell repertoires in COVID-19. The overall study: Samples of COVID-19 (acute and convalescent) were obtained from the United States, Italy and Spain. T cells, B-cell-depleted T cells, or PBMCs supplied cDNA or gDNA.

V lost 7 bases, J lost 7 bases, and 8 bases stayed unmatched. The CDR3 is made up of 15 amino acids. The germline CDR1 and CDR2 sequences are MNHEY and SVGAGI. Patients in Seattle were enrolled during active infection, then followed longitudinally. In the authors' workflow: Nucleated cell number was recorded as an estimate derived from reference gene primer amplification. Only in-frame clones appear in the TCRdb table, and some are missing; sequencing was by immunoSEQ multiplex PCR. The V and J calls and the clone size are those of that table, but D and trimming were determined from the DNA. The table has about 210,000 clones, around 80% seen once.

This TCR derives from a woman aged 80 or over with COVID-19, enrolled during active disease. This chain joins TRBV6-5 and TRBJ2-4; 12 bases are a match to TRBD1. The specimen was peripheral blood. The CDR3 sequence: CASTPLGQGANIQYF. In DNA, the CDR3 is TGTGCCAGCACCCCACTGGGACAGGGGGCGAACATTCAGTACTTC.